A single sample is the source of the 29 T cell receptor beta chains below, sequenced in a study of blood T cell repertoires in COVID-19. Only in-frame clones appear in the TCRdb table, and some are missing; sequencing was by immunoSEQ multiplex PCR. The repertoire consists of around 170,000 clones, with 70% to 90% occurring once and the leading ten covering 5.5% to 7%. The sample was peripheral blood. All receptors come from a man aged 50-60 years with active or convalescent COVID-19.

The rearrangement uses TRBV18 and TRBJ2-1; 10 bases agree with TRBD2. J gave up 9 bases and V 2 bases, and 10 bases lay outside the gene matches. CDR1 KGHSH and CDR2 LQKENI come from the germline V gene. The CDR3 spans 16 residues. In DNA form, the CDR3 reads TGTGCCAGCTCACCAGGGCGGCTAGCGGGAGACAGTGAGCAGTTCTTC. Translation gives CASSPGRLAGDSEQFF.

This clone was seen a few times. The chain joins TRBV7-2 to TRBJ1-1; D is unresolved. Per germline, CDR1 SGHTA and CDR2 FQGNSA. V was cut by 1 base and J by 0 bases, with 6 bases left in between. The CDR3 is 14 amino acids. CDR3: CASSLVIMNTEAFF. CDR3 DNA: TGTGCCAGCAGCTTAGTAATTATGAACACTGAAGCTTTCTTT.

J is TRBJ2-7 and V is TRBV19, with D hard to call. Germline CDR1 LNHDA, CDR2 SQIVND (reference sequence). The ends were cut back, 2 bases at V and 1 base at J, with 9 bases in the middle. CDR3 length equals 14 residues. The CDR3 DNA reads TGTGCCAGTAGTATAACTCAGGCTTCCTACGAGCAGTACTTC. Amino acids: CASSITQASYEQYF.

V is TRBV5-1 and J is TRBJ2-1, with TRBD2 matching over 11 bases. Germline CDR1 is SGHRS and CDR2 is YFSETQ. The V segment lost 4 bases and the J segment 9 bases; nucleotides outside the gene matches: 12. The CDR3 runs 16 residues. The CDR3 nucleotides are TGCGCCAGCAGCGGCCTAACTAGCGGGAGTAAAGGTGAGCAGTTCTTC. Residues: CASSGLTSGSKGEQFF.

This clone was seen only a few times. J is TRBJ2-3 and V is TRBV15; D is perhaps TRBD2 (5 bases). The CDR3 length is 14 residues. CDR1 is LNHNV, CDR2 YYDKDF, per germline (reference sequence). The germline V and J ends were trimmed by 6 bases and 2 bases, with 12 bases remaining between them. In DNA form, the CDR3 reads TGTGCCACCAGGGTACTAGTATCCACAGATACGCAGTATTTT. This encodes CATRVLVSTDTQYF.

The rearrangement links TRBV6-5 to TRBJ1-2; D uncertain. Germline-derived CDR1 and CDR2 are MNHEY and SVGAGI. The CDR3 has 15 amino acids. V was clipped by 3 bases and J by 0 bases, with 11 bases between them. Here the CDR3 reads CASSYGQTANYGYTF. DNA of the CDR3: TGTGCCAGCAGTTATGGGCAGACGGCTAACTATGGCTACACCTTC.

This clone appeared once. The rearrangement links TRBV5-1 to TRBJ2-7; 8 positions agree with TRBD1. CDR1 is SGHRS and CDR2 is YFSETQ in the germline V gene. The CDR3 length is 16 residues. The junction had 17 bases not matched to a gene; V was cut back by 8 bases and J by 4 bases. The CDR3 here is CARGSTGVGVWYEQYF. For the CDR3, the DNA is TGCGCCAGAGGATCGACAGGGGTCGGTGTTTGGTACGAGCAGTACTTC.

The genes are TRBV7-2 and TRBJ2-2; TRBD2 matches 11 bases. After removal of 2 bases from V and 6 bases from J, the junction contained 8 bases not matched to a gene. CDR1 is SGHTA, CDR2 FQGNSA, per germline. The CDR3 covers 17 residues. CDR3 protein: CASSLLAGGLKAGELFF. CDR3 nucleotide sequence: TGTGCCAGCAGCTTATTAGCGGGAGGGCTCAAGGCCGGGGAGCTGTTTTTT.

The chain joins TRBV24-1 to TRBJ2-3; 14 bases match TRBD2. The V gene end was trimmed by 5 bases and the J gene end by 8 bases; junction bases not matched to a gene: 11. CDR1 and CDR2 from the germline V gene are KGHDR and SFDVKD. The length of the CDR3 is 17 residues. This chain's CDR3 is CATSGTGTSGSWSTQYF. The CDR3 DNA reads TGTGCCACCAGTGGAACCGGGACTAGCGGGAGTTGGAGTACGCAGTATTTT.

This clone was seen a few times. The CDR3 nucleotides are TGCGCCAGCAGCTTGACAGGGGGCGCGTCGGGGGAGCAGTACTTC. It codes for CASSLTGGASGEQYF. The chain employs TRBV5-1 and TRBJ2-7; 9 bases line up with TRBD1. J was trimmed by 7 bases and V by 1 base; bases with no gene match: 9. The CDR3 runs to 15 residues. Germline V gene data show CDR1 as SGHRS and CDR2 as YFSETQ.

The chain combines TRBV12-2 with TRBJ2-6; TRBD2 was called by the table and not checked on the DNA. TRBV12-2 is a pseudogene. There are 20 residues in the CDR3. The CDR3 DNA follows: TGTGCAAGTCGCTTAGCCTGCCGACTAGCGGGAGGGAGGGGGGCCAACGTCCTGACTTTC. This codes for CASRLACRLAGGRGANVLTF.

V and J are TRBV7-2 and TRBJ1-3, with a possible D match to TRBD1 (5 bases). CDR1 is SGHTA and CDR2 is FQGNSA in the germline V gene. The germline V and J ends were trimmed by 1 base and 0 bases, with 10 bases remaining between them. The CDR3 extends over 16 amino acids. Here the CDR3 DNA reads TGTGCCAGCAGCTTAGAGGGACTGAGCTCTGGAAACACCATATATTTT. Residues: CASSLEGLSSGNTIYF.

The CDR3 DNA reads as TGTGCCAGCAGCGTAGAATCGGTGGTTTCAGGAAACACCATATATTTT. Amino acid sequence: CASSVESVVSGNTIYF. This chain joins TRBV9 and TRBJ1-3; D is unresolved. Trimming took 0 bases from V and 4 from J, leaving 14 bases between them. CDR1 is SGDLS and CDR2 is YYNGEE in the germline V gene. The CDR3 covers 16 residues.

This chain joins TRBV18 and TRBJ2-7, with 10 bases that match TRBD1. The CDR3 runs 17 residues. Germline CDR1 is KGHSH and CDR2 is LQKENI. J gave up 0 bases and V 6 bases, and 11 bases lay outside the gene matches. The CDR3: CASSLQTGQGNSYEQYF. The CDR3 bases are TGTGCCAGCTCTCTCCAGACGGGACAGGGGAACTCCTACGAGCAGTACTTC.

This chain connects TRBV3-1 (or the pseudogene TRBV3-2) to TRBJ1-4, with TRBD1 as a possible D gene (6 bases). The CDR3 loop spans 14 amino acids. V lost 4 bases and J lost 11, with 17 bases in between. CDR1 is LGHDT, CDR2 YNNKEL, per germline (reference sequence). The CDR3 protein is CASSPPGGRLKLFF. The CDR3 DNA follows: TGTGCCAGCAGCCCCCCGGGGGGCAGGTTGAAACTGTTTTTT.

This clone occurred once. This sequence joins TRBV25-1 and TRBJ1-4; no clear D. The germline gives CDR1 MGHDK, CDR2 SYGVNS. The ends were cut back, 6 bases at V and 3 bases at J, with 14 bases in the middle. CDR3 length: 15 amino acids. Here the CDR3 DNA reads TGTGCCAGCAGCCGGAGGTTACTCGCTAATGAAAAACTGTTTTTT. This encodes CASSRRLLANEKLFF.

This clone appeared many times. The rearrangement uses TRBV5-1 and TRBJ1-1, with 7 positions matching TRBD1. J lost 2 bases, V lost 2 bases, and 6 bases had no gene match. Germline CDR1 and CDR2: SGHRS and YFSETQ. This CDR3 is built from 15 residues. The CDR3 DNA reads as TGCGCCAGCAGCTTCGGGACAGACCAAAACACTGAAGCTTTCTTT. Residues: CASSFGTDQNTEAFF. Together with reference TRBV5-1 and TRBJ1-1, the CDR3 gives the full variable domain: KAGVTQTPRYLIKTRGQQVTLSCSPISGHRSVSWYQQTPGQGLQFLFEYFSETQRNKGNFPGRFSGRQFSNSRSEMNVSTLELGDSALYLCASSFGTDQNTEAFFGQGTRLTVV.

The chain employs TRBV29-1 and TRBJ2-5, with D perhaps matching TRBD1 (6 bases). The V gene's germline CDR1 is SQVTM and CDR2 ANQGSEA. The CDR3 extends over 14 amino acids. With 7 bases removed from V and 4 bases from J, the gap between germline ends came to 19 bases. This chain's CDR3 is CSASGTKEGETQYF. DNA of the CDR3: TGCAGCGCATCGGGGACAAAAGAGGGAGAGACCCAGTACTTC.

The sample holds one count of this clone. This sequence joins TRBV15 and TRBJ2-3, with TRBD2 matching 9 bases. The junction had 6 bases not matched to a gene; V was cut back by 3 bases and J by 2 bases. Germline V gives CDR1 LNHNV, CDR2 YYDKDF (reference sequence). The CDR3 loop spans 16 amino acids. The CDR3 region has the DNA TGTGCCACCAGCAGTGGGGCGGGAGGGTTCACAGATACGCAGTATTTT. It specifies CATSSGAGGFTDTQYF.

This clone appeared once. V usage is TRBV21-1 and J usage is TRBJ2-5; TRBD1 was called by the table and not checked on the DNA. TRBV21-1 is a pseudogene. The CDR3 covers 19 residues. The CDR3 DNA is TGTGCCAGCAGCAAACGGCCGGACATCCGAGGACAGAAGCAAGAGACCCAGTACTTC. Protein product: CASSKRPDIRGQKQETQYF.

The chain couples TRBV7-9 to TRBJ1-2, with TRBD1 as a possible D gene (6 bases). V was cut by 4 bases and J by 3 bases, with 18 bases left in between. Germline-derived CDR1 and CDR2 are SEHNR and FQNEAQ (reference sequence). The CDR3 has 16 residues. CDR3 sequence (DNA): TGTGCCAGCAGCTCCCCCACCCGGACAGTCTACTATGGCTACACCTTC. Its translation: CASSSPTRTVYYGYTF.

The chain links TRBV9 to TRBJ2-3, with D perhaps matching TRBD2 (6 bases). Trimming left V 0 bases short and J 2 bases short, with 13 bases between. The CDR3 has 16 residues. Germline V gene sequence: CDR1 SGDLS, CDR2 YYNGEE. The DNA of the CDR3 is TGTGCCAGCAGCGTAGACGGGGGACCGCCCACAGATACGCAGTATTTT. Its translation: CASSVDGGPPTDTQYF.

The chain is built from TRBV3-1 (or the pseudogene TRBV3-2) and TRBJ2-5; 8 bases align to TRBD2. The germline V gene encodes CDR1 LGHDT and CDR2 YNNKEL (reference sequence). The CDR3 runs to 15 residues. Trimming cost V 1 base and J 4 bases; bases outside gene matches: 5. CDR3: CASSQAGGLVETQYF. CDR3 coding DNA: TGTGCCAGCAGCCAAGCGGGAGGGCTGGTAGAGACCCAGTACTTC.

This chain joins TRBV5-1 and TRBJ2-1, with 8 bases that match TRBD2. Germline values: CDR1 SGHRS, CDR2 YFSETQ. The J segment lost 5 bases and the V segment lost 4 bases, leaving 11 bases of the junction unmatched. The CDR3 covers 16 residues. CDR3 sequence reads: CASSLGGSGGHNEQFF. CDR3 DNA: TGCGCCAGCAGCCTAGGTGGCTCGGGAGGGCACAATGAGCAGTTCTTC.

This chain joins TRBV6-5 and TRBJ1-6, with 7 bases that match TRBD1. The CDR3 runs to 15 residues. V lost 6 bases and J lost 13; bases outside the gene matches: 15. Looked up from germline, CDR1 is MNHEY and CDR2 is SVGAGI. CDR3 in amino acids: CASRIDREPLGPLHF. The CDR3 bases are TGTGCCAGCAGGATAGACAGGGAACCCTTGGGGCCCCTCCACTTT.

V usage is TRBV19 and J usage is TRBJ2-1; D might be TRBD1 (6 bases). V was pared by 3 bases and J by 0 bases, with 6 bases between. Germline lookup yields CDR1 LNHDA and CDR2 SQIVND (reference sequence). This CDR3 comprises 14 residues. The CDR3 DNA is TGTGCCAGTAGTATGGACAGCTCCTACAATGAGCAGTTCTTC. Translation gives CASSMDSSYNEQFF. Full variable domain (outside the CDR3, taken from reference TRBV19 and TRBJ2-1): DGGITQSPKYLFRKEGQNVTLSCEQNLNHDAMYWYRQDPGQGLRLIYYSQIVNDFQKGDIAEGYSVSREKKESFPLTVTSAQKNPTAFYLCASSMDSSYNEQFFGPGTRLTVL.

V usage is TRBV9 and J usage is TRBJ1-3; 7 bases are shared with TRBD1. CDR1 is SGDLS, CDR2 YYNGEE, per germline. The CDR3 length is 14 residues. The trim removed 3 bases at V and 3 bases at J, leaving 3 bases unmatched. The CDR3 sequence: CASSEGAFGNTIYF. The DNA of the CDR3 is TGTGCCAGCAGCGAGGGGGCTTTTGGAAACACCATATATTTT.

The gene calls are TRBV18 and TRBJ1-1; D uncertain. CDR3 length equals 14 residues. V was clipped by 2 bases and J by 1 base, with 8 bases between them. Germline V gene data show CDR1 as KGHSH and CDR2 as LQKENI. The CDR3 DNA sequence: TGTGCCAGCTCACCAGAGGGAGGGAACACTGAAGCTTTCTTT. This gives the protein CASSPEGGNTEAFF.

This sequence joins TRBV2 and TRBJ1-5, with a weak D call TRBD1 (6 bases). CDR3 length: 15 amino acids. The V end lost 4 bases, the J end lost 2 bases, and 12 bases lay between the germline ends. In germline, CDR1 is SNHLY, CDR2 FYNNEI. CDR3 amino acids: CASSVTGSGNQPQHF. For the CDR3, the DNA is TGTGCCAGCAGTGTAACAGGGAGCGGCAATCAGCCCCAGCATTTT.